This T cell receptor beta chain was identified during a study of T cell responses to AZD1222 COVID-19 vaccine (TCRdb year 2021). Study-level background: TCR sequencing was performed for 233 trial participants, of whom around 200 were given two doses of AZD1222 and approximately 25 were given two doses of MenACWY control vaccine. Trial participants were enrolled by age into 18-55, 56-69 and 70-plus year subgroups, with around 150, 28 and 57 TCR-sequenced participants respectively. Broad study findings and their caveats: CD4 TCRs associated with the vaccine covered the entire spike protein, and the dominant responses were in regions 160-218 and 743-854. Participants were mostly white British and included more females than males, and it was suggested by the authors that clonal diversity may have been underestimated. The 56-69-year group was small, and its depth increase did not reach significance, likely because of low power. Conclusions about previously exposed vaccinees are limited because only six or seven AZD1222 recipients were SARS-CoV-2 seropositive at baseline. Nearly half of unique spike-specific TCRs reportedly recognized epitopes outside regions mutated in the B.1.351 and B.1.1.7 variants. A significant rise in spike-specific TCR breadth and depth was observed after two AZD1222 doses relative to day 0 and relative to MenACWY recipients. Because no samples from the day 14 peak response were available, repertoires could be characterized only after the peak T cell response.

According to the study, the label for this sample's time point signals: baseline before first vaccination. Vaccinee samples were obtained from the UK trials COV001 and COV002, which included a single-blind randomized controlled phase 2/3 trial of AZD1222 (ChAdOx1 nCoV-19) in healthy adults. For TCRbeta chain sequencing, PBMC samples from trial participants were taken at day 0 and at day 28 after the second dose. The CDR3 has 18 amino acids, counting the end cysteine and phenylalanine. The DNA shown is the 54-base CDR3, in frame from base 1. V loses 1 base at its end and J loses 7 bases; junction bases beyond the gene matches: 15. CDR1 and CDR2 are drawn from the germline V gene: MGHRA, YSYEKL. Points on this clone: Its antigen remains undetermined.

The CDR3 regions of human TCRbeta chains were analyzed by immunosequencing. Per the original workflow: TCRs in the repertoires were matched against a reference library of SARS-CoV-2-specific TCRs that had been generated with the MIRA antigen-specificity platform. Breadth was defined as the fraction of unique TCRs that were SARS-CoV-2-associated, and depth was defined as the fraction of total T cells that were SARS-CoV-2-associated. Using the MIRA data, each spike-specific TCR was mapped to the spike region that the TCR reacts to and placed in a CD4 or CD8 class. Log10-transformed breadth and depth values were compared by one-way ANOVA with Sidak's multiple comparisons tests. Held by TCRdb, this immuneACCESS table contains in-frame sequences only and omits some clones. Under half of the omission traces to an unresolved V gene where checked; the cause of the rest is unknown. That table is the source of V, J and clone size, and D and trimming were worked out from the DNA. The sample's clone listing holds about 140,000 clones. 2% to 2.5% of the sample is held by the ten biggest clonotypes.

The source is an adult in good health. The rearranged segments are TRBV4-1 and TRBJ1-5, and TRBD1 aligns with 8 junction nucleotides. The sample was peripheral blood. The bases read TGCGCCAGCAGCCAAGTGGGACGAGTCGGACAGGGCCGGCAGCCCCAGCATTTT. Its product reads: CASSQVGRVGQGRQPQHF.